The TCR beta chain under discussion was sequenced for a study of blood T cell repertoires in COVID-19. Study details: Nucleic acid was either cDNA or gDNA, and it came from T cells, B-cell-depleted T cells, or PBMCs.

With V trimmed by 4 bases and J by 3 bases, 3 bases remained unmatched. The germline V gene has CDR1 SNHLY and CDR2 FYNNEI. The CDR3 runs 14 residues. Original processing notes: Researchers report that nucleated cell counts were estimated from reference gene primer amplification. Assay: immunoSEQ multiplex PCR; the TCRdb copy retains only in-frame clones and omits some. V, J and clone size are taken as reported in that table, and D and trimming were inferred from the DNA itself. Of 150,000 to 200,000 clones in the sample, 84% were seen once. The chain joins TRBV2 to TRBJ1-5; TRBD1 matches at 7 bases. The receptor was derived from a woman aged 70 to 79 with COVID-19, enrolled during active disease. Sequenced input: peripheral blood. The CDR3, as DNA: TGTGCCAGCAGTGGGGACAGCTTCAATCAGCCCCAGCATTTT. The encoded protein is CASSGDSFNQPQHF.